A selection of T cell receptor beta chains follows, all from one sample in a study of T cell repertoires in cytomegalovirus infection. MiXCR, run by TCRdb on the reads, gives a single entry per CDR3 protein. The sample consists of fewer than 200,000 distinct CDR3 sequences, 13% to 15% of them appearing once. The sample taken for sequencing was PBMCs. These receptors came from a human donor in good health (CMV status not recorded). Some clones in this sample may be carry-over from other donors' samples. CDR3s include the opening cysteine and the closing phenylalanine or tryptophan. D genes are given only for firm matches. Clone size appears in some rows only: once, few, many, or a class for an expanded clone.

15,TRBV29-1,TRBD1,-,TRBJ2-5,TGCAGCGTGGAAAGGGGAACAGGGGGGCGGGAGACCCAGTACTTC,CSVERGTGGRETQYF
13,TRBV6-2/TRBV6-3,-,many,TRBJ2-7,TGTGCCAGCAGTGATCCAGGGGTCTACGAGCAGTACTTC,CASSDPGVYEQYF
14,TRBV28,-,many,TRBJ1-2,TGTGCCAGCAGTCCTGGTTGGGGAACCTATGGCTACACCTTC,CASSPGWGTYGYTF
21,TRBV7-9,TRBD1,few,TRBJ1-5,TGTGCCAGCAGCTTTTATCCCGTCGGGACAGGGAGCTTCTCTAGCAATCAGCCCCAGCATTTT,CASSFYPVGTGSFSSNQPQHF
16,TRBV29-1,-,-,TRBJ1-2,TGCAGCGTTGGAAGGGGTCGAGACCGGGAGGACTATGGCTACACCTTC,CSVGRGRDREDYGYTF
13,TRBV6-2/TRBV6-3,-,many,TRBJ2-7,TGTGCCAGCAGGCTTACAGCCACCTACGAGCAGTACTTC,CASRLTATYEQYF
14,TRBV29-1,TRBD1,-,TRBJ1-2,TGCAGCGTGGTTCCGGGACAGTCCGCGTATGGCTACACCTTC,CSVVPGQSAYGYTF
12,TRBV7-9,-,many,TRBJ2-7,TGTGCCAGCAGCCAAGTCCCCTGGGAGCAGTACTTC,CASSQVPWEQYF
15,TRBV6-1,TRBD1,many,TRBJ2-1,TGTGCCAGCAGTGATTGGGGACAGGGGACCAATGAGCAGTTCTTC,CASSDWGQGTNEQFF
15,TRBV7-2,-,many,TRBJ2-3,TGTGCCAGCAGCTTCCCCGCGCCTGGGTTAAATACGCAGTATTTT,CASSFPAPGLNTQYF
16,TRBV13,-,few,TRBJ2-2,TGTGCCAGCAGCACACGAGACGGCACGAACACCGGGGAGCTGTTTTTT,CASSTRDGTNTGELFF
14,TRBV20-1,-,-,TRBJ1-1,TGCAGTGCTAGAGACCCTACACATAACACTGAAGCTTTCTTT,CSARDPTHNTEAFF
14,TRBV6-2/TRBV6-3,-,many,TRBJ1-5,TGTGCCAGCAGCCGGGGTCGCGGCAATCAGCCCCAGCATTTT,CASSRGRGNQPQHF
15,TRBV7-2,TRBD1,many,TRBJ1-2,TGTGCCAGCAGCCTTAGGGACAGCTCTAACTATGGCTACACCTTC,CASSLRDSSNYGYTF
14,TRBV12-3/TRBV12-4,-,many,TRBJ2-5,TGTGCCAGCAGTTTGGGGACGGGGGCAGAGACCCAGTACTTC,CASSLGTGAETQYF
18,TRBV2,TRBD1,few,TRBJ2-7,TGTGCCAGCAGTGAGAGTCCGGGACAGGGAGATCCAGGCTACGAGCAGTACTTC,CASSESPGQGDPGYEQYF
13,TRBV14,-,few,TRBJ2-1,TGTGCCAGCAGCCAAGAGAACCGGGGTGAGCAGTTCTTC,CASSQENRGEQFF
13,TRBV4-3,TRBD2,-,TRBJ2-7,TGCGCCAGCAGCCCGGGGGGATCCTACGAGCAGTACTTC,CASSPGGSYEQYF
14,TRBV7-2,-,few,TRBJ1-3,TGTGCCAGCAGAAGTGTACAGTCTGGAAACACCATATATTTT,CASRSVQSGNTIYF
16,TRBV7-8,TRBD2,-,TRBJ2-5,TGTGCCAGCAGCTTACTAGCGGGAGGGCAGGGAGAGACCCAGTACTTC,CASSLLAGGQGETQYF
15,TRBV7-2,-,many,TRBJ2-5,TGTGCCAGCAGCCCGTGGACCCCACAGGGCGAGACCCAGTACTTC,CASSPWTPQGETQYF
15,TRBV5-1,-,-,TRBJ2-7,TGCGCCAGCAGCTTGGTTGGGGGGGCGTACTACGAGCAGTACTTC,CASSLVGGAYYEQYF
14,TRBV10-3,TRBD1,many,TRBJ2-7,TGTGCCATCAGTCCCGGGACAGGTAAATACGAGCAGTACTTC,CAISPGTGKYEQYF
14,TRBV25-1,-,-,TRBJ2-5,TGTGCCAGCAGTGGCGTCGGAGGTGGGGAGACCCAGTACTTC,CASSGVGGGETQYF
15,TRBV4-2,-,many,TRBJ2-7,TGTGCCAGCAGCCAAGTTGGCGGGACCTCCTACGAGCAGTACTTC,CASSQVGGTSYEQYF
15,TRBV7-2,-,many,TRBJ2-3,TGTGCCAGCAGGTTCTTGACACGAAGCACAGATACGCAGTATTTT,CASRFLTRSTDTQYF
17,TRBV7-6,-,many,TRBJ1-2,TGTGCCAGCAGCTTAGGCCGGGAACGGGACACCTTTAATGGCTACACCTTC,CASSLGRERDTFNGYTF
11,TRBV7-2,-,few,TRBJ1-1,TGTGCCAGCAGCTTCCTCACTGAAGCTTTCTTT,CASSFLTEAFF
14,TRBV19,TRBD2,-,TRBJ2-7,TGTGCCACCGCTAGCGGGAGGGCGTCCTACGAGCAGTACTTC,CATASGRASYEQYF
13,TRBV10-3,-,-,TRBJ2-1,TGTGCCATCAGTGATAGAAGGGGGAATGAGCAGTTCTTC,CAISDRRGNEQFF